This T cell receptor (beta chain) comes out of a study of blood T cell repertoires in COVID-19. Across the whole study: Specimens from acute and convalescent COVID-19 originated in the United States, Italy and Spain. Nucleic acid was either cDNA or gDNA, and it came from T cells, B-cell-depleted T cells, or PBMCs.

Methods used by the authors: Amplification with reference gene primers provided the estimates of nucleated cell counts. The table came from immunoSEQ multiplex PCR; TCRdb's copy has only in-frame clones and leaves some out. V and J calls and clone size are given by that table; D and trimming were obtained from the DNA. The sample yields a few hundred thousand clones, 80% to 90% seen once. Sequenced input: peripheral blood. The sequence was collected from a man aged 40-50 years with acute or convalescent COVID-19.

Here the CDR3 reads CAGGTRLTSSYNEQFF. The CDR3 DNA is TGTGCCGGGGGGACCAGACTCACTAGCTCCTACAATGAGCAGTTCTTC. The chain couples TRBV7-9 to TRBJ2-1, with D perhaps TRBD2 (6 bases). Germline loops: CDR1 SEHNR, CDR2 FQNEAQ (reference sequence). There are 16 residues in the CDR3. V gave up 11 bases and J gave up 0 bases, with 20 bases separating them.